These 5 T cell receptor beta chains share one sample of origin, sequenced in a study of T cell responses to AZD1222 COVID-19 vaccine. Data came from immunoSEQ multiplex PCR; TCRdb stores just in-frame clones and leaves some out. The repertoire holds roughly 93,000 clones, with about nine tenths as singletons. This sample comprised peripheral blood, obtained on day 0 of AZD1222 vaccination. The receptor source for this set is an adult in good health.

The V gene is TRBV6-5, the J gene TRBJ1-1; D is unclear. Germline assignment: CDR1 MNHEY and CDR2 SVGAGI. V was cut by 7 bases and J by 4 bases, with 16 bases left in between. The CDR3 has 14 amino acids. The CDR3, as DNA: TGTGCCAGCACCCAAGGGTATCGAGGCACTGAAGCTTTCTTT. Translating gives CASTQGYRGTEAFF.

This rearrangement joins TRBV5-1 to TRBJ1-1; D not certain. CDR1 is SGHRS, CDR2 YFSETQ, per germline. Trimming shortened V by 4 bases and J by 2 bases, and 12 bases separated the two germline ends. This CDR3 has 14 residues. This chain's CDR3 is CASSVIDINTEAFF. The CDR3 coding sequence is TGCGCCAGCAGCGTAATCGACATAAACACTGAAGCTTTCTTT.

The rearrangement uses TRBV30 and TRBJ1-4; D ambiguous. This CDR3 is 14 amino acids long. Germline CDR1 is GTSNPN and CDR2 is SVGIG (reference sequence). Trimming left V 1 base short and J 0 bases short, with 6 bases between. The CDR3 DNA reads as TGTGCCTGGAGTGAGGGAGCAACTAATGAAAAACTGTTTTTT. As protein: CAWSEGATNEKLFF.

This sequence joins TRBV5-1 and TRBJ1-4; TRBD1 might be the D (6 bases). The CDR3 sequence is 15 residues long. The germline V gene encodes CDR1 SGHRS and CDR2 YFSETQ. Trimming took off 0 bases at V and 3 bases at J, with 9 bases between the two ends. The CDR3 DNA follows: TGCGCCAGCAGCTTGGACAGGGTCCCTAATGAAAAACTGTTTTTT. It specifies CASSLDRVPNEKLFF.

The genes are TRBV6-6 and TRBJ2-1; TRBD1 aligns across 8 bases. The CDR3 runs 16 residues. The V and J ends lost 6 bases and 7 bases, in that order; junction bases with no gene match: 14. Germline V gene lookup returns CDR1 MNHNY and CDR2 SVGAGI (reference sequence). CDR3 region: CASSPTRQGARNEQFF. Written as DNA, the CDR3 is TGTGCCAGCAGCCCAACCCGGCAGGGGGCGCGTAATGAGCAGTTCTTC.